This passage covers 15 T cell receptor beta chains from one sample sequenced in a study of T-cell reconstitution after alpha-beta-depleted transplantation in children. The TCRbeta library was prepared with unique molecular identifiers. TCRdb redid the calling of the PCR reads with MiXCR, one entry per CDR3 protein. Among roughly 490,000 distinct CDR3 sequences listed, about an eighth were seen once. Sequencing was performed on PBMCs, mostly from graft donor cells, taken 180 days after TCRalphabeta/CD19-depleted stem cell transplant. The receptors were gathered from a female patient under 10 years old who had a stem cell transplant for aplastic anemia, so the T cells may come from the graft donor.

This clonotype appeared a few times. The genes are TRBV12-3 or TRBV12-4 and TRBJ2-1; D possibly corresponds to TRBD2 (5 bases). The V gene lost 5 bases and the J gene lost 4 bases, with 12 bases spanning the gap. The CDR3 runs to 14 residues. CDR3 DNA sequence: TGTGCCAGCAGTCCCCTTAGCGTTTACAATGAGCAGTTCTTC. Protein sequence: CASSPLSVYNEQFF.

This clonotype was seen only a few times. The V gene is TRBV20-1, the J gene TRBJ1-2; 8 bases map to TRBD1. The trim removed 5 bases at V and 6 bases at J, leaving 5 bases unmatched. The CDR3 sequence is 12 residues long. CDR1 and CDR2 from the germline V gene are DFQATT and SNEGSKA (reference sequence). CDR3 sequence: CSAGQGTDGYTF. For the CDR3, the DNA is TGCAGTGCTGGACAGGGAACGGATGGCTACACCTTC.

V usage is TRBV5-1 and J usage is TRBJ2-1, with 9 bases fitting TRBD2. The CDR3 is made up of 17 amino acids. Per the germline V gene, CDR1 is SGHRS and CDR2 is YFSETQ. V shed 1 base, J shed 0 bases, and the junction held 5 bases outside the gene matches. The DNA of the CDR3 is TGCGCCAGCAGCTTGATCGCGGGAGGGAGCTCCTACAATGAGCAGTTCTTC. The encoded protein is CASSLIAGGSSYNEQFF.

This clonotype has more than one count but fewer than ten. The chain joins TRBV7-7 to TRBJ2-2; D possibly uses TRBD1 or TRBD2 (5 bases each). The CDR3 extends over 17 amino acids. Germline-derived CDR1 and CDR2 are SSHAT and FNYEAQ (reference sequence). The V end was cut by 0 bases, the J end by 1 base, with 12 bases between. The CDR3: CASSLARGRGNTGELFF. For the CDR3, the DNA is TGTGCCAGCAGCTTAGCGAGGGGTAGAGGGAACACCGGGGAGCTGTTTTTT. Supplemented by reference TRBV7-7 and TRBJ2-2, the full variable domain reads GAGVSQSPRYKVTKRGQDVTLRCDPISSHATLYWYQQALGQGPEFLTYFNYEAQPDKSGLPSDRFSAERPEGSISTLTIQRTEQRDSAMYRCASSLARGRGNTGELFFGEGSRLTVL.

The sample holds a few counts of this clonotype. The V and J genes are TRBV7-9 and TRBJ2-1; the D is unclear. Trimming removed 3 bases from V and 9 bases from J, with 6 bases in between. CDR1 is SEHNR, CDR2 FQNEAQ, per germline (reference sequence). This CDR3 region has 11 residues. CDR3 nucleotides: TGTGCCAGCAGCTTTCAGCCTGAGCAGTTCTTC. This translates into CASSFQPEQFF.

This clonotype showed up just a few times. The V call is TRBV27, the J call TRBJ2-5; D remains unclear. Germline V gene sequence: CDR1 MNHEY, CDR2 SMNVEV (reference sequence). Trimming removed 6 bases from V and 1 base from J, with 18 bases in between. The length of the CDR3 is 16 residues. The CDR3 coding sequence is TGTGCCAGCAGAAGCCTGGCCCGACCGGTCCAAGAGACCCAGTACTTC. Its translation: CASRSLARPVQETQYF.

This clonotype was seen more than once but under ten times. The chain has TRBV7-2 and TRBJ1-5; TRBD1 matches at 9 bases. With 6 bases clipped from V and 6 bases from J, the junction kept 6 bases outside the gene matches. The V gene's germline CDR1 is SGHTA and CDR2 FQGNSA. CDR3 length equals 14 residues. CDR3 in DNA: TGTGCCAGCAGTCGACAGGGGGTGGTTCAGCCCCAGCATTTT. This translates into CASSRQGVVQPQHF.

This clonotype has more than one count but fewer than ten. V and J are TRBV12-3 or TRBV12-4 and TRBJ1-2, with 9 bases matching TRBD1. Unmatched junction bases numbered 6, after V lost 5 bases and J lost 5 bases. The CDR3 consists of 14 residues. CDR3 sequence reads: CASSRTGGRYGYTF. CDR3 DNA sequence: TGTGCCAGCAGTAGAACAGGGGGCCGATATGGCTACACCTTC.

This clonotype was observed many times. The rearrangement joins TRBV6-5 to TRBJ2-6, with D unclear. Germline CDR1 reads MNHEY; CDR2 reads SVGAGI. The CDR3 has 16 amino acids. V was cut by 2 bases and J by 1 base, with 9 bases left in between. The CDR3 DNA is TGTGCCAGCAGTTACCCTTCTGGATCTGGGGCCAACGTCCTGACTTTC. As protein: CASSYPSGSGANVLTF.

The gene calls are TRBV12-3 or TRBV12-4 and TRBJ2-7, with D possibly TRBD1 on 6 matching bases. V was pared by 2 bases and J by 4 bases, with 12 bases between. The CDR3 length is 14 residues. As DNA, the CDR3 is TGTGCCAGCAGTTTAACAGGGTTAATTTACGAGCAGTACTTC. It is translated as CASSLTGLIYEQYF.

In this sample, this clonotype turned up a few times. The chain employs TRBV20-1 and TRBJ1-1; weak D call: TRBD1 (5 bases). V was trimmed by 3 bases and J by 0 bases, leaving 11 bases between them. Germline lookup yields CDR1 DFQATT and CDR2 SNEGSKA (reference sequence). The length of the CDR3 is 14 residues. DNA for the CDR3: TGCAGTGCTAGCGGAGGGACCATGAACACTGAAGCTTTCTTT. Translating it yields CSASGGTMNTEAFF.

V gene TRBV25-1 combines with J gene TRBJ1-4, with TRBD1 matching over 7 bases. The germline gives CDR1 MGHDK, CDR2 SYGVNS. With V trimmed by 4 bases and J by 3 bases, 5 bases remained unmatched. This CDR3 comprises 15 residues. This CDR3 is CASSGQGQANEKLFF. CDR3 DNA sequence: TGTGCCAGCAGTGGTCAAGGACAGGCTAATGAAAAACTGTTTTTT.

In this sample, this clonotype turned up many times. The chain joins TRBV28 to TRBJ1-5; D not resolved. The V and J ends lost 9 bases and 3 bases respectively, with 12 bases between them. Per the germline V gene, CDR1 is MDHEN and CDR2 is SYDVKM. This CDR3 comprises 13 residues. The CDR3 loop reads CASRVGLNQPQHF. CDR3 in DNA: TGTGCCAGTAGGGTTGGGCTCAATCAGCCCCAGCATTTT.

The CDR3 reads CASSVVRYAGELFF. In nucleotides, the CDR3 is TGTGCCAGCAGCGTAGTTAGATATGCCGGGGAGCTGTTTTTT. The chain has TRBV9 and TRBJ2-2, with D unclear. With 0 bases removed from V and 6 bases from J, the gap between germline ends came to 9 bases. The CDR3 runs to 14 residues. Germline CDR1 is SGDLS and CDR2 is YYNGEE.

Turning to this clonotype: A read error may explain this, as a much larger clone is one base away. The chain has TRBV10-3 and TRBJ2-1; D is unclear. With 4 bases removed from V and 5 bases from J, the gap between germline ends came to 3 bases. Per the germline V gene, CDR1 is ENHRY and CDR2 is SYGVKD. CDR3 size: 11 residues. The DNA for the CDR3 is TGTGCCATCAGTGCTGACAATGAGCAGTTCTTC. Residues: CAISADNEQFF.